These T cell receptor beta chains were read from a single sample in a study of breast tumors, draining lymph nodes, adjacent tissues. TCRdb ran MiXCR on the multiplex PCR reads and lists one entry per CDR3 protein. Of about 140,000 distinct CDR3 sequences listed, around a third are singletons. Source material: axillary lymph node tissue. The source is a female donor with breast cancer. Some clones in this sample may be carry-over from other donors' samples. The CDR3 runs from the conserved cysteine through the conserved F or W. The order of the fields is V gene, J gene, D gene, clone size, CDR3 protein, CDR3 DNA. A D gene is named only where the DNA matches it firmly. Size values are once, few and many counts, or a class for expanded clones, and some rows have none.

V: TRBV5-8
J: TRBJ1-3
D: NA
size: many
CDR3: CASSLGQSTGNTIYF
DNA: TGTGCCAGCAGCTTGGGACAGTCAACTGGAAACACCATATATTTT

V: TRBV4-1
J: TRBJ2-5
D: TRBD2
size: many
CDR3: CASSQVRGLAGGLKQETQYF
DNA: TGCGCCAGCAGCCAAGTTCGGGGACTAGCGGGGGGCCTCAAGCAAGAGACCCAGTACTTC

V: TRBV20-1
J: TRBJ2-3
D: TRBD2
size: NA
CDR3: CSATQIAGADTQYF
DNA: TGCAGTGCTACCCAGATAGCGGGCGCGGATACGCAGTATTTT

V: TRBV19
J: TRBJ2-4
D: NA
size: many
CDR3: CASSIRDPADIQYF
DNA: TGTGCCAGTAGTATCCGGGACCCCGCCGACATTCAGTACTTC

V: TRBV7-2
J: TRBJ2-1
D: NA
size: NA
CDR3: CASSPGSDSYNEQFF
DNA: TGTGCCAGCAGCCCAGGTTCTGACTCCTACAATGAGCAGTTCTTC

V: TRBV5-6
J: TRBJ1-1
D: NA
size: few
CDR3: CASSLATVAVTEAFF
DNA: TGTGCCAGCAGCTTGGCCACTGTGGCGGTCACTGAAGCTTTCTTT

V: TRBV18
J: TRBJ2-5
D: NA
size: many
CDR3: CASSREEETQYF
DNA: TGTGCCAGCTCGAGGGAGGAGGAGACCCAGTACTTC

V: TRBV19
J: TRBJ2-7
D: TRBD2
size: many
CDR3: CASSSSGLAGRSSYEQYF
DNA: TGTGCCAGTAGTAGCTCGGGACTAGCGGGGCGGAGCTCCTACGAGCAGTACTTC

V: TRBV29-1
J: TRBJ1-2
D: NA
size: NA
CDR3: CSVVVSGNTF
DNA: TGCAGCGTTGTTGTCTCTGGAAACACCTTC

V: TRBV12-3/TRBV12-4
J: TRBJ1-5
D: NA
size: many
CDR3: CASRKLETLNQPQHF
DNA: TGTGCCAGCCGTAAGTTGGAGACACTTAATCAGCCCCAGCATTTT

V: TRBV3-1
J: TRBJ2-3
D: TRBD1
size: many
CDR3: CASSQEQGLGHTQYF
DNA: TGTGCCAGCAGCCAAGAACAGGGGCTCGGGCATACGCAGTATTTT

V: TRBV28
J: TRBJ2-7
D: NA
size: many
CDR3: CASSLGGVFHEQYF
DNA: TGTGCCAGCAGTTTAGGTGGGGTGTTCCACGAGCAGTACTTC

V: TRBV20-1
J: TRBJ2-2
D: TRBD1
size: NA
CDR3: CSARSGTANTGELFF
DNA: TGCAGTGCTAGATCCGGGACAGCGAACACCGGGGAGCTGTTTTTT

V: TRBV18
J: TRBJ2-2
D: TRBD2
size: many
CDR3: CASSPRYTSGANTGELFF
DNA: TGTGCCAGCTCACCACGTTATACTAGCGGGGCGAACACCGGGGAGCTGTTTTTT

V: TRBV7-9
J: TRBJ1-4
D: TRBD1
size: many
CDR3: CASSIRQGAAEKLFF
DNA: TGTGCCAGCAGCATCAGACAGGGGGCGGCGGAAAAACTGTTTTTT

V: TRBV4-3
J: TRBJ2-1
D: NA
size: many
CDR3: CASSQGLGTATIEQFF
DNA: TGCGCCAGCAGCCAAGGGCTAGGTACCGCTACAATTGAGCAGTTCTTC

V: TRBV6-1
J: TRBJ2-7
D: TRBD1
size: many
CDR3: CASSRRDREGEQYF
DNA: TGTGCCAGCAGCCGCCGGGACAGGGAAGGCGAGCAGTACTTC

V: TRBV2
J: TRBJ2-3
D: NA
size: once
CDR3: CASSRESRGEASTSTDTQYF
DNA: TGTGCCAGCAGTAGGGAATCCAGGGGGGAAGCTTCCACTAGCACAGATACGCAGTATTTT

V: TRBV30
J: TRBJ1-4
D: NA
size: many
CDR3: CAWLRNPYEKLFF
DNA: TGTGCCTGGCTGCGAAATCCCTATGAAAAACTGTTTTTT

V: TRBV3-1
J: TRBJ2-1
D: NA
size: many
CDR3: CASSQEMRGFEARQFF
DNA: TGTGCCAGCAGCCAAGAAATGCGAGGGTTTGAAGCAAGGCAGTTCTTC

V: TRBV5-8
J: TRBJ2-5
D: TRBD1
size: many
CDR3: CASSLGLGQGRETQYF
DNA: TGTGCCAGCAGCTTGGGCCTGGGACAGGGTCGGGAGACCCAGTACTTC

V: TRBV29-1
J: TRBJ2-1
D: NA
size: NA
CDR3: CSVELARPNEQFF
DNA: TGCAGCGTTGAACTAGCGAGGCCCAATGAGCAGTTCTTC

V: TRBV10-3
J: TRBJ2-3
D: NA
size: many
CDR3: CAITPPGSDTQYF
DNA: TGTGCCATCACCCCCCCGGGATCAGATACGCAGTATTTT

V: TRBV12-3/TRBV12-4
J: TRBJ1-6
D: TRBD1
size: NA
CDR3: CASRNRDRFVAPLHF
DNA: TGTGCCAGCAGGAACCGGGACAGGTTCGTGGCACCCCTCCACTTT

V: TRBV2
J: TRBJ1-6
D: NA
size: NA
CDR3: CAPGRGRSKPLNSPLHF
DNA: TGTGCCCCAGGTCGGGGCCGATCGAAGCCCCTAAATTCACCCCTCCACTTT

V: TRBV15
J: TRBJ2-3
D: TRBD2
size: many
CDR3: CATSGTRLAGVSTDTQYF
DNA: TGTGCCACCAGCGGCACCAGACTAGCGGGGGTTAGCACAGATACGCAGTATTTT

V: TRBV11-2
J: TRBJ2-4
D: NA
size: many
CDR3: CASSLGDSKNIQYF
DNA: TGTGCCAGCAGCTTAGGGGACTCCAAAAACATTCAGTACTTC

V: TRBV6-6
J: TRBJ1-5
D: NA
size: once
CDR3: CASRRRQSYSNQPQHF
DNA: TGTGCCAGCAGGCGCCGCCAGTCATATAGCAATCAGCCCCAGCATTTT

V: TRBV6-1
J: TRBJ2-1
D: TRBD1
size: NA
CDR3: CASRHRGVSNEQFF
DNA: TGTGCCAGCAGGCACAGGGGAGTCTCCAATGAGCAGTTCTTC

V: TRBV6-1
J: TRBJ1-6
D: NA
size: many
CDR3: CASSDGSSYNSPLHF
DNA: TGTGCCAGCAGTGACGGAAGCTCCTATAATTCACCCCTCCACTTT

V: TRBV7-9
J: TRBJ2-1
D: NA
size: NA
CDR3: CASSLGEGGEEQFF
DNA: TGTGCCAGCAGCTTAGGAGAGGGGGGCGAGGAGCAGTTCTTC

V: TRBV20-1
J: TRBJ1-1
D: NA
size: NA
CDR3: CSASRHNQWGAFF
DNA: TGCAGTGCTAGTCGGCACAACCAGTGGGGAGCTTTCTTT

V: TRBV20-1
J: TRBJ1-5
D: TRBD1
size: NA
CDR3: CSASRTGPNQPQHF
DNA: TGCAGTGCTTCCCGGACAGGGCCCAATCAGCCCCAGCATTTT

V: TRBV6-2/TRBV6-3
J: TRBJ1-5
D: NA
size: many
CDR3: CASSYTTVTF
DNA: TGTGCCAGCAGTTACACGACCGTCACCTTT

V: TRBV19
J: TRBJ1-1
D: NA
size: NA
CDR3: CASSIGGLNTEAFF
DNA: TGTGCCAGTAGTATAGGGGGACTGAACACTGAAGCTTTCTTT

V: TRBV5-6
J: TRBJ2-7
D: NA
size: NA
CDR3: CASSLRDATSEQYF
DNA: TGTGCCAGCAGCCTCCGGGACGCGACCTCCGAGCAGTACTTC

V: TRBV3-1
J: TRBJ1-4
D: NA
size: NA
CDR3: CASSPYLGSESEKLFF
DNA: TGTGCCAGCAGCCCGTACCTCGGCAGCGAGTCCGAAAAACTGTTTTTT

V: TRBV20-1
J: TRBJ2-7
D: TRBD2
size: NA
CDR3: CSARLAGGSYEQYF
DNA: TGCAGTGCTAGACTAGCGGGGGGGTCCTACGAGCAGTACTTC

V: TRBV20-1
J: TRBJ2-5
D: TRBD1
size: many
CDR3: CSARVTGGSETQYF
DNA: TGCAGTGCTAGGGTAACAGGGGGCTCAGAGACCCAGTACTTC

V: TRBV28
J: TRBJ2-3
D: TRBD2
size: many
CDR3: CASSLGAGGFTDTQYF
DNA: TGTGCCAGCAGTTTAGGGGCGGGGGGCTTCACAGATACGCAGTATTTT

V: TRBV19
J: TRBJ1-2
D: NA
size: NA
CDR3: CASNADSYNYGYTF
DNA: TGTGCCAGTAACGCGGACAGCTATAACTATGGCTACACCTTC

V: TRBV7-9
J: TRBJ1-6
D: NA
size: many
CDR3: CASSQYPEDSPLHF
DNA: TGTGCCAGCAGCCAGTACCCGGAGGATTCACCCCTCCACTTT

V: TRBV24-1
J: TRBJ2-1
D: TRBD1
size: NA
CDR3: CATSDSKTGGGEDNEQFF
DNA: TGTGCCACCAGTGATTCCAAGACAGGGGGCGGTGAAGACAATGAGCAGTTCTTC

V: TRBV5-1
J: TRBJ1-1
D: NA
size: few
CDR3: CASSKGMNTEAFF
DNA: TGCGCCAGCAGCAAGGGGATGAACACTGAAGCTTTCTTT

V: TRBV7-9
J: TRBJ2-1
D: TRBD1
size: NA
CDR3: CASSTRQGSSKEQFF
DNA: TGTGCCAGCAGCACACGACAGGGGAGCAGCAAAGAACAGTTCTTC

V: TRBV2
J: TRBJ2-6
D: TRBD1
size: NA
CDR3: CASSGQGALGANVLTF
DNA: TGTGCCAGCAGTGGACAGGGGGCGTTAGGGGCCAACGTCCTGACTTTC

V: TRBV5-1
J: TRBJ1-2
D: TRBD1
size: NA
CDR3: CASSLDRSNYGYTF
DNA: TGCGCCAGCAGCCTGGACAGGTCTAACTATGGCTACACCTTC

V: TRBV12-3/TRBV12-4
J: TRBJ2-1
D: TRBD1
size: many
CDR3: CASSATGVTLGFF
DNA: TGTGCCAGCAGTGCGACAGGGGTTACCCTGGGGTTCTTC

V: TRBV10-3
J: TRBJ1-2
D: NA
size: NA
CDR3: CAISDPGRNLEGYTF
DNA: TGTGCCATCAGTGACCCGGGACGAAACCTTGAAGGCTACACCTTC

V: TRBV7-2
J: TRBJ1-1
D: NA
size: NA
CDR3: CASSTTGCIAEAFF
DNA: TGTGCCAGCAGCACAACAGGGTGTATAGCTGAAGCTTTCTTT

V: TRBV6-2/TRBV6-3
J: TRBJ2-3
D: NA
size: few
CDR3: CASVLVGTDTQYF
DNA: TGTGCCAGCGTACTAGTGGGAACAGATACGCAGTATTTT

V: TRBV20-1
J: TRBJ2-5
D: NA
size: NA
CDR3: CSARDPEMEIQYF
DNA: TGCAGTGCTAGAGATCCGGAGATGGAGATCCAGTACTTC

V: TRBV6-5
J: TRBJ2-2
D: NA
size: many
CDR3: CASSYSWAGELFF
DNA: TGTGCCAGCAGTTACTCTTGGGCCGGGGAGCTGTTTTTT

V: TRBV7-6
J: TRBJ2-3
D: NA
size: many
CDR3: CASSLSLTSTDTQYF
DNA: TGTGCCAGCAGCCTGAGCTTGACTAGCACAGATACGCAGTATTTT

V: TRBV20-1
J: TRBJ1-4
D: NA
size: many
CDR3: CSAWSEGKLFF
DNA: TGCAGTGCTTGGTCGGAGGGAAAACTGTTTTTT

V: TRBV14
J: TRBJ2-1
D: NA
size: many
CDR3: CASSQSRQAYNEQFF
DNA: TGTGCCAGCAGCCAATCGAGACAGGCGTACAATGAGCAGTTCTTC

V: TRBV6-6
J: TRBJ2-1
D: TRBD2
size: NA
CDR3: CASSHSRIGMALALNEQFF
DNA: TGTGCCAGCAGTCACTCGAGAATAGGGATGGCACTAGCGCTGAATGAGCAGTTCTTC

V: TRBV5-1
J: TRBJ2-1
D: NA
size: few
CDR3: CASSLEGNEHFF
DNA: TGCGCCAGCAGCTTGGAGGGAAATGAGCACTTCTTC

V: TRBV11-3
J: TRBJ2-1
D: TRBD2
size: many
CDR3: CASSQLAGNNEQFF
DNA: TGTGCCAGCAGCCAGCTAGCGGGGAACAATGAGCAGTTCTTC